This T cell receptor (beta chain) was sequenced in a study of early T cells in non-severe SARS-CoV-2 infection (dated by TCRdb to the early 2020s). As for the study more broadly: TCR sequencing used bulk RNA from unsorted whole blood, so alpha and beta chains could not be paired. What the research found in general, with its limitations: VDJdb matching was skewed toward anti-spike CD8 responses, so virus-specific expansions were likely underestimated and private and CD4 specificities were missed.

This was a case-control study nested in a cohort of healthcare workers in London, UK, who had nasopharyngeal swab PCR tests and blood samples taken every week. Healthcare workers were enrolled in the week of the UK lockdown, from 23 to 31 March 2020, and were followed every week for up to roughly 15 weeks. V trim: 5 bases; J trim: 6 bases; unmatched bases: 11. The CDR3 contains 16 residues, cysteine and phenylalanine counted. Of the read, only the CDR3 DNA is kept; its 48 bases are in frame from base 1. The germline V gene sets CDR1 to SGHTA and CDR2 to FQGNSA. Library method: 5' RACE. The instrument given in TCRdb is NextSeq 500. The TCR library protocol attached unique molecular identifiers to individual cDNA molecules to correct for sequencing error and PCR bias. Both TCR alpha and beta chains were sequenced, and tight co-correlation was observed between alpha and beta sequence abundances in each sample. On the authors' methods: V gene, J gene and CDR3 annotation of TCR sequences was performed with Decombinator V4. Expanded TCRs were defined as changing significantly between any two time points under a Poisson model with p below 0.0001. TCR abundances were normalised to the total number of TCRs sequenced per sample and were expressed as counts per million. TRAV1-2 paired with TRAJ12, TRAJ20 or TRAJ33 defined MAIT TCRs, while TRAV10 paired with TRAJ18 defined iNKT TCRs. VDJdb, accessed 1 November 2021, was searched for CMV, EBV and SARS-CoV-2 annotated TCRs, excluding TCRs annotated for multiple antigens. TCRdb ran its own pipeline on the public reads, namely fastp trimming at Q25 and MiXCR clone calling, and kept in-frame beta chains. Rows are combined by CDR3 protein, so each entry shows the most common genes and DNA. TCRdb assigned the V and J calls; the authors' analysis was not used. Recorded for this sample are 45,000 to 75,000 distinct CDR3 sequences; approximately 5.6% of them occurred a single time. 6% to 7% of the sample is held by the ten biggest clonotypes.

This clonotype was recorded at least ten times. The specificity of this receptor is unknown. No much larger clone is present one base from it, and per-base qualities are unavailable. The sequencing sample was made of whole blood. The rearranged segments are TRBV7-2 and TRBJ2-1; TRBD1 agrees with 9 junctional bases. The sequence was obtained from an adult who was a healthcare worker with PCR-confirmed SARS-CoV-2 infection or an uninfected control (not recorded which). The sequenced DNA is TGTGCCAGCAGCGGCAGCCGGGACAGGGTGAGCAATGAGCAGTTCTTC. Its product reads: CASSGSRDRVSNEQFF.